This TCR beta chain came from a study of T cells after yellow fever vaccination. Study summary: Fractions of limited cellularity were prepared by means of SMART-Seq v4 Ultra Low Input. Study results and limitations: Bulk-population clonotypes that are abundant could appear as contaminants in FACS-sorted repertoires. A large majority of primary-vaccination clones showed up again after the booster (96% CD4, around 88% CD8). A secondary response was less intense yet reached its peak sooner, at day 5 versus 15.

CDR1 LGHNA and CDR2 YNFKEQ come from the germline V gene. The CDR3 covers 15 residues. V lost 4 bases, J lost 6 bases, and 17 bases lay in between. Each CDR3 protein is one row after TCRdb ran MiXCR on the 5' RACE reads. The sample holds around 610,000 distinct CDR3 sequences, roughly 14% seen once. This clonotype was detected a few times. What it recognizes is unknown. V gene TRBV4-2 combines with J gene TRBJ2-3; D remains ambiguous. The receptor was derived from a man aged 30 to 39 who received the YFV17D yellow fever vaccine. This material consisted of PBMCs, taken on the day of the yellow fever booster vaccination. DNA of the CDR3: TGTGCCAGCAGCCGATCTATTTCGGTAGGGGATACGCAGTATTTT. Residues: CASSRSISVGDTQYF.